This T cell receptor (beta chain) was captured in a study of cytomegalovirus exposure and HLA in healthy donors. Though probably carrying unrecorded immune exposures, donors were nominally healthy at sampling. Amplification used 60 Vbeta primers and 13 Jbeta primers. The data were produced by immunoSEQ multiplex PCR, yet TCRdb's version contains in-frame clones alone and is incomplete. Of about 130,000 clones listed, around 77% are singletons. Study conclusions and caveats: It was reported in a later analysis that an Asian-associated ancestry cluster showed fewer N-insertions than the approximately 670-donor mean. Common viral pathogens (according to a later analysis) appeared linked to several of the most significant clusters.

This CDR3 comprises 14 residues. Germline assignment: CDR1 SGHDT and CDR2 YYEEEE. Trimming stripped 1 base from V and 4 bases from J, with 9 bases between. With respect to this clone: What it recognizes is unknown.

Sequenced sample: PBMCs. The chain carries TRBV5-6 and TRBJ1-3; D is undetermined. This clonotype originated in a man aged 30 to 45 in good health and CMV-seronegative. The CDR3 here is CASSLPGLGNTIYF. The CDR3, as DNA: TGTGCCAGCAGCTTGCCCGGGTTGGGAAACACCATATATTTT.